Following are 12 T cell receptor beta chains from one sample sequenced in a study of T cells in Graves' hyperthyroidism and ophthalmopathy (dated by TCRdb to 2018 to 2020). Preparation of the library involved multiplex PCR. Sequencing used an Illumina HiSeq 2000. The TCR beta CDR3 regions were amplified from RNA transcripts. A first-round RT-PCR of the TCR CDR3 used the HTBI primer set with the Qiagen OneStep RT-PCR kit. TCRdb took the public reads, trimmed them with fastp at Q25, ran MiXCR for clone calling and kept in-frame beta chains. Each entry is one CDR3 protein sequence, shown with its most common DNA and genes. The sample table shows 450,000 to 700,000 distinct CDR3 sequences, and roughly 46% are seen once. The ten largest clones represent around 19% of the sample. Sequencing was done on a sample of peripheral blood or thyroid tissue (not recorded which). Every receptor here comes from an adult woman with Graves' disease, either hyperthyroidism or ophthalmopathy (not recorded which).

This clonotype was counted ten times or more. This rearrangement joins TRBV4-2 to TRBJ1-5; TRBD1 might be the D (5 bases). This CDR3 contains 15 residues. The V gene's germline CDR1 is LGHNA and CDR2 YNFKEQ. With 1 base removed from V and 7 bases from J, the gap between germline ends came to 14 bases. The CDR3 loop reads CASSQVSEGPQPQHF. DNA of the CDR3: TGTGCCAGCAGCCAAGTTTCTGAGGGACCCCAGCCCCAGCATTTT.

This clonotype was observed many times. The chain carries TRBV7-9 and TRBJ2-7; no clear D. This CDR3 spans 12 amino acids. Germline V CDR1 and CDR2: SEHNR, FQNEAQ (reference sequence). The ends were cut back, 3 bases at V and 5 bases at J, with 8 bases in the middle. The CDR3 nucleotides are TGTGCCAGCAGCTTCGACACTAACGAGCAGTACTTC. Protein: CASSFDTNEQYF.

V is TRBV7-2 and J is TRBJ2-7; the match to TRBD2 covers 9 bases. This CDR3 comprises 15 residues. V shed 6 bases and J 4 bases; nucleotides not matched to a gene: 10. Germline CDR1 SGHTA, CDR2 FQGNSA. The DNA of the CDR3 is TGTGCCAGCAGAGCCGAAGCGGGAGGTCCTTACGAGCAGTACTTC. Protein sequence: CASRAEAGGPYEQYF.

The rearrangement uses TRBV10-3 and TRBJ1-2, with 8 bases aligning to TRBD1. This CDR3 is built from 13 residues. Germline CDR1 and CDR2: ENHRY and SYGVKD. V was clipped by 6 bases and J by 6 bases; unmatched bases: 6. This CDR3 is CAISGQGNDGYTF. The CDR3 nucleotides are TGTGCCATCAGCGGACAGGGCAACGATGGCTACACCTTC.

This clonotype appeared many times. The chain is built from TRBV28 and TRBJ1-1; D call uncertain. The germline V and J ends were trimmed by 3 bases and 3 bases, with 11 bases remaining between them. CDR1 and CDR2 from the germline V gene are MDHEN and SYDVKM. This CDR3 is 14 amino acids long. Here the CDR3 DNA reads TGTGCCAGCAGTTTCCCCGGTGGGTACACTGAAGCTTTCTTT. Amino acids: CASSFPGGYTEAFF.

This chain connects TRBV10-3 to TRBJ1-3; D is uncertain. Trimming pared 9 bases from V and 6 bases from J, leaving 15 bases between. Germline V gives CDR1 ENHRY, CDR2 SYGVKD. The CDR3 length is 13 residues. The CDR3 region is CAITDGQANTIYF. Written as DNA, the CDR3 is TGTGCCATAACCGACGGGCAGGCAAACACCATATATTTT.

V and J are TRBV29-1 and TRBJ2-2; 9 bases agree with TRBD1. The CDR3 covers 12 residues. Germline V CDR1 and CDR2: SQVTM, ANQGSEA. J was trimmed by 7 bases and V by 6 bases; bases with no gene match: 3. The CDR3 here is CSVGQGGGELFF. In DNA form, the CDR3 reads TGCAGCGTGGGACAGGGAGGCGGGGAGCTGTTTTTT.

V and J are TRBV2 and TRBJ1-1; D ambiguous. Trimming took off 3 bases at V and 5 bases at J, with 7 bases between the two ends. Germline assignment: CDR1 SNHLY and CDR2 FYNNEI. The CDR3 totals 12 residues. The CDR3 DNA reads TGTGCCAGCAGTGAGGGCTTGACTGAAGCTTTCTTT. The encoded protein is CASSEGLTEAFF.

The chain recombines TRBV7-9 with TRBJ2-7; D uncertain. The germline V gene has CDR1 SEHNR and CDR2 FQNEAQ (reference sequence). Deletions cut 5 bases from V and 2 bases from J, with 16 bases between. CDR3 length: 15 residues. CDR3 sequence: CASSPGSDAPYEQYF. The CDR3 DNA is TGTGCCAGCAGCCCCGGGTCCGACGCTCCCTACGAGCAGTACTTC.

V is TRBV29-1 and J is TRBJ1-2; 8 bases agree with TRBD1. J was trimmed by 6 bases and V by 7 bases; bases with no gene match: 7. CDR1 and CDR2 from the germline V gene are SQVTM and ANQGSEA. The CDR3 is made up of 12 amino acids. The CDR3 nucleotides read TGCAGCGCGACGACAGGGGACGATGGCTACACCTTC. This sequence encodes CSATTGDDGYTF.

Ten or more counts support this clonotype. The J gene is TRBJ2-7, the V gene TRBV20-1; 9 nucleotides align to TRBD2. The CDR3 sequence is 15 residues long. Germline assignment: CDR1 DFQATT and CDR2 SNEGSKA (reference sequence). With 3 bases clipped from V and 7 bases from J, the junction kept 13 bases outside the gene matches. The CDR3 reads CSASPPAGGPGEQYF. The CDR3 DNA follows: TGCAGTGCTAGTCCCCCTGCGGGAGGGCCGGGAGAGCAGTACTTC.

The chain is built from TRBV14 and TRBJ1-2; TRBD1 is a possible D gene (5 bases). This CDR3 has 15 residues. Germline V CDR1 and CDR2: SGHDN, FVKESK. V was shortened by 0 bases and J by 9 bases, with 17 bases between the two germline ends. The CDR3, as DNA: TGTGCCAGCAGCCAAGAGTGGCGTGGGGCCGTGAGCTACACCTTC. This encodes CASSQEWRGAVSYTF.